Reported below is one T cell receptor beta chain. This entry is derived from a study of T cells in Graves' hyperthyroidism and ophthalmopathy. V dropped 5 bases and J dropped 6 bases, with 11 bases sitting between them. The CDR3 is made up of 12 amino acids. Germline V lookup: CDR1 MNHNS, CDR2 SASEGT. RNA transcripts served as the template for amplifying TCR beta CDR3 regions. First-round RT-PCR targeting the TCR CDR3 was performed with the HTBI primer set. Via MiXCR, TCRdb re-called the multiplex PCR reads, giving one row per CDR3 protein. The sample consists of some 720,000 distinct CDR3 sequences, approximately 16% of them appearing once.

Material: blood. This clonotype was sampled from a young man with Graves' hyperthyroidism. This sequence joins TRBV6-1 and TRBJ2-7; D might be TRBD1 or TRBD2, each matching 5 bases. The CDR3 bases are TGTGCCAGCAGTATCCATGGGGGCGAGCAGTACTTC. Translating gives CASSIHGGEQYF.